The 19 T cell receptor beta chains presented below share a single source sample, sequenced in a study of blood T cell repertoires in COVID-19. Sequenced by immunoSEQ multiplex PCR; TCRdb stores in-frame clones only, minus some. The sample gives approximately 170,000 clones, roughly 84% of which show up once; about 10% is in the top ten. Sequences were obtained from peripheral blood. The source is a woman older than 75 with active or convalescent COVID-19.

The J gene is TRBJ1-4, the V gene TRBV9, with 8 positions matching TRBD1. The length of the CDR3 is 15 residues. Germline V gene data show CDR1 as SGDLS and CDR2 as YYNGEE. The V segment lost 4 bases and the J segment 4 bases; nucleotides outside the gene matches: 6. The CDR3 DNA is TGTGCCAGCAGCCCACCTGGACAGGGTAATGAAAAACTGTTTTTT. This encodes CASSPPGQGNEKLFF.

J is TRBJ1-2 and V is TRBV5-1; 8 positions match TRBD1. The germline V gene has CDR1 SGHRS and CDR2 YFSETQ. After removal of 1 base from V and 7 bases from J, the junction contained 9 bases not matched to a gene. The CDR3 covers 15 residues. The CDR3 DNA reads TGCGCCAGCAGCTTGATCGGCAGGGGGACAGGTGGCTACACCTTC. Amino acid sequence: CASSLIGRGTGGYTF.

The chain couples TRBV29-1 to TRBJ2-1, with D perhaps matching TRBD2 (5 bases). The germline V gene has CDR1 SQVTM and CDR2 ANQGSEA. This CDR3 is built from 12 residues. The V gene lost 7 bases and the J gene lost 5 bases, with 12 bases spanning the gap. The CDR3 loop reads CSAEGPNNEQFF. The CDR3 bases are TGCAGCGCCGAGGGCCCTAACAATGAGCAGTTCTTC.

This clone was seen more than once but under ten times. This chain joins TRBV24-1 and TRBJ1-4; 7 bases match TRBD1. The germline CDR1 and CDR2 sequences are KGHDR and SFDVKD. This CDR3 is 15 amino acids long. After removal of 3 bases from V and 0 bases from J, the junction contained 0 bases not matched to a gene. The CDR3 DNA reads as TGTGCCACCAGTGATCAGGGGGCAACTAATGAAAAACTGTTTTTT. Translating gives CATSDQGATNEKLFF.

The genes are TRBV18 and TRBJ1-6; 7 bases are shared with TRBD1. Trimming cost V 8 bases and J 7 bases; bases outside gene matches: 5. CDR1 KGHSH and CDR2 LQKENI come from the germline V gene. The CDR3 has 13 amino acids. CDR3 amino acids: CASTQGQNSPLHF. CDR3 bases: TGTGCCAGCACCCAGGGACAGAATTCACCCCTCCACTTT.

There are a few counts of this clone. V gene TRBV18 combines with J gene TRBJ1-2; TRBD1 agrees at 7 bases. Unmatched junction bases numbered 9, after V lost 0 bases and J lost 2 bases. This CDR3 region has 17 residues. The V gene's germline CDR1 is KGHSH and CDR2 LQKENI. CDR3 DNA: TGTGCCAGCTCACCACCAGGAGATCCAGGGGGGAACTATGGCTACACCTTC. Its translation is CASSPPGDPGGNYGYTF.

The chain employs TRBV9 and TRBJ2-3; D is possibly TRBD2 (5 bases). Trimming took 3 bases from V and 0 from J, leaving 20 bases between them. The germline V gene encodes CDR1 SGDLS and CDR2 YYNGEE. This CDR3 region has 18 residues. The CDR3 loop reads CASSDSFREMTSTDTQYF. DNA for the CDR3: TGTGCCAGCAGCGACTCCTTCCGGGAAATGACTAGCACAGATACGCAGTATTTT.

The chain recombines TRBV5-1 with TRBJ2-5; maybe TRBD1 (6 bases). Germline CDR1 and CDR2: SGHRS and YFSETQ. V dropped 4 bases and J dropped 4 bases, with 11 bases sitting between them. The CDR3 runs 13 residues. CDR3 region: CASSPVGGETQYF. Written as DNA, the CDR3 is TGCGCCAGCAGCCCAGTAGGGGGAGAGACCCAGTACTTC. The entire variable domain, with the rest obtained from reference TRBV5-1 and TRBJ2-5, is as follows: KAGVTQTPRYLIKTRGQQVTLSCSPISGHRSVSWYQQTPGQGLQFLFEYFSETQRNKGNFPGRFSGRQFSNSRSEMNVSTLELGDSALYLCASSPVGGETQYFGPGTRLLVL.

V and J are TRBV4-2 and TRBJ2-7; TRBD2 agrees at 8 bases. In germline, CDR1 is LGHNA, CDR2 YNFKEQ. J lost 2 bases, V lost 5 bases, and 8 bases had no gene match. CDR3 length: 15 amino acids. The CDR3 spells CASSSEREKAYEQYF. The CDR3 region has the DNA TGTGCCAGCAGCTCTGAGCGGGAGAAGGCCTACGAGCAGTACTTC.

The rearrangement uses TRBV12-3 or TRBV12-4 and TRBJ1-5; D remains ambiguous. The CDR3 loop spans 13 amino acids. V gave up 6 bases and J gave up 5 bases, with 11 bases separating them. The chain's CDR3 is CASSSDVDQPQHF. The CDR3 bases are TGTGCCAGCAGCAGCGACGTAGATCAGCCCCAGCATTTT.

V usage is TRBV5-1 and J usage is TRBJ1-6; D gene unclear. This CDR3 has 16 residues. The germline V gene has CDR1 SGHRS and CDR2 YFSETQ. Trimming removed 0 bases at V and 6 bases at J, with 13 bases between. The CDR3 loop is CASSLALGLSNSPLHF. DNA of the CDR3: TGCGCCAGCAGCTTGGCCCTCGGGTTGAGTAATTCACCCCTCCACTTT.

The V call is TRBV3-1 (or the pseudogene TRBV3-2), the J call TRBJ2-3, with D possibly being TRBD2 (6 bases). Trimming shortened V by 5 bases and J by 4 bases, and 13 bases separated the two germline ends. CDR3 length: 14 residues. Germline values: CDR1 LGHDT, CDR2 YNNKEL (reference sequence). CDR3 sequence reads: CASSSGDRADTQYF. In nucleotides, the CDR3 is TGTGCCAGCAGCTCGGGAGATCGGGCAGATACGCAGTATTTT.

Only a few counts were recorded for this clone. The V call is TRBV4-1, the J call TRBJ2-7; 7 bases agree with TRBD1. CDR1 and CDR2 (germline): MGHRA, YSYEKL. After removal of 4 bases from V and 1 base from J, the junction contained 4 bases not matched to a gene. The CDR3 has 14 amino acids. CDR3 protein: CASSPWTGSYEQYF. CDR3 DNA sequence: TGCGCCAGCAGCCCATGGACAGGTTCCTACGAGCAGTACTTC.

In nucleotides, the CDR3 is TGTGCCAGTAGGACCACAGACAGGAACACTGAAGCTTTCTTT. The encoded protein is CASRTTDRNTEAFF. The chain carries TRBV19 and TRBJ1-1, with a tentative D call TRBD1 (5 bases). The germline V and J ends were trimmed by 6 bases and 1 base, with 12 bases remaining between them. Germline loops: CDR1 LNHDA, CDR2 SQIVND (reference sequence). The CDR3 sequence is 14 residues long.

The rearrangement joins TRBV7-9 to TRBJ1-2; no clear D gene. Germline CDR1 SEHNR, CDR2 FQNEAQ (reference sequence). The CDR3 has 14 amino acids. Trimming took off 3 bases at V and 3 bases at J, with 11 bases between the two ends. CDR3 sequence: CASSFYSVDYGYTF. The CDR3 DNA follows: TGTGCCAGCAGCTTCTATTCTGTGGACTATGGCTACACCTTC. The complete variable domain, with remaining parts taken from reference TRBV7-9 and TRBJ1-2, reads DTGVSQNPRHKITKRGQNVTFRCDPISEHNRLYWYRQTLGQGPEFLTYFQNEAQLEKSRLLSDRFSAERPKGSFSTLEIQRTEQGDSAMYLCASSFYSVDYGYTFGSGTRLTVV.

The V gene is TRBV24-1, the J gene TRBJ2-2; TRBD2 matches at 9 bases. There are 18 residues in the CDR3. Unmatched junction bases numbered 9, after V lost 5 bases and J lost 0 bases. The germline CDR1 and CDR2 sequences are KGHDR and SFDVKD. The CDR3 protein is CATSAPAAGGPNTGELFF. Here the CDR3 DNA reads TGTGCCACCAGTGCCCCCGCCGCGGGAGGGCCGAACACCGGGGAGCTGTTTTTT.

The J gene is TRBJ2-1, the V gene TRBV5-1, with TRBD2 matching 10 bases. With V trimmed by 5 bases and J by 6 bases, 2 bases remained unmatched. Germline V lookup: CDR1 SGHRS, CDR2 YFSETQ. The CDR3 consists of 13 residues. The CDR3 is CASRASGSNEQFF. The CDR3 bases are TGCGCCAGCAGGGCTAGCGGGAGCAATGAGCAGTTCTTC.

V usage is TRBV4-1 and J usage is TRBJ2-4; 7 bases are a match to TRBD1. The germline CDR1 and CDR2 sequences are MGHRA and YSYEKL. CDR3 length: 17 amino acids. Unmatched junction bases numbered 10, after V lost 5 bases and J lost 0 bases. The CDR3 spells CASSETGTAVAKNIQYF. The CDR3 DNA is TGCGCCAGCAGCGAAACCGGGACAGCCGTAGCCAAAAACATTCAGTACTTC.

The chain couples TRBV30 to TRBJ1-2; D remains unclear. V lost 0 bases to trimming and J lost 6 bases, with 8 bases between them. Looked up from germline, CDR1 is GTSNPN and CDR2 is SVGIG (reference sequence). This CDR3 is built from 12 residues. The CDR3 bases are TGTGCCTGGAGTGTGGCACACGATGGCTACACCTTC. Protein product: CAWSVAHDGYTF.